One and the same sample provided the 13 T cell receptor beta chains below, sequenced in a study of blood T cell repertoires in COVID-19. TCRdb keeps only in-frame clones here, not all; method: immunoSEQ multiplex PCR. The sample contains approximately 400,000 clones, approximately 87% of which appear only once. Source material: PBMCs or T cells enriched from blood (not recorded which). These receptors were obtained from a man aged 30 to 39 who had recovered from COVID-19.

V usage is TRBV9 and J usage is TRBJ2-2; 8 bases are a match to TRBD1. Germline V lookup: CDR1 SGDLS, CDR2 YYNGEE. With V trimmed by 3 bases and J by 0 bases, 4 bases remained unmatched. The CDR3 length is 16 residues. CDR3 sequence reads: CASSGTGQANTGELFF. The CDR3 DNA is TGTGCCAGCAGCGGAACGGGACAGGCGAACACCGGGGAGCTGTTTTTT.

The chain uses TRBV10-2 and TRBJ1-5, with D perhaps TRBD1 (6 bases). V was shortened by 8 bases and J by 12 bases, with 14 bases between the two germline ends. The germline CDR1 and CDR2 sequences are WSHSY and SAAADI. CDR3 length equals 11 residues. The CDR3: CASRDEGGQHF. The CDR3 DNA sequence: TGCGCCAGCCGGGACGAAGGGGGCCAGCATTTT.

The chain combines TRBV10-3 with TRBJ1-1, with D perhaps TRBD1 (5 bases). This CDR3 has 13 amino acids. The V gene lost 6 bases and the J gene lost 0 bases, with 8 bases spanning the gap. CDR1 is ENHRY and CDR2 is SYGVKD in the germline V gene. The chain's CDR3 is CAISDSLNTEAFF. CDR3 coding DNA: TGTGCCATCAGCGACAGTTTGAACACTGAAGCTTTCTTT.

A word on this clone: Within the sample, other DNA sequences also encode this same CDR3. The rearrangement joins TRBV7-9 to TRBJ1-3; D is undetermined. Trimming shortened V by 2 bases and J by 0 bases, and 8 bases separated the two germline ends. Germline V CDR1 and CDR2: SEHNR, FQNEAQ (reference sequence). The CDR3 length is 15 residues. In DNA form, the CDR3 reads TGTGCCAGCAGCTTAACGGGGATCTCTGGAAACACCATATATTTT. Its protein is CASSLTGISGNTIYF.

This clone was counted a single time. The gene calls are TRBV15 and TRBJ1-6; 10 nucleotides agree with TRBD1. Germline loops: CDR1 LNHNV, CDR2 YYDKDF (reference sequence). V was pared by 5 bases and J by 7 bases, with 8 bases of the junction left unmatched. The CDR3 extends over 16 amino acids. CDR3 amino acids: CATSERPGQGNSPLHF. CDR3 sequence (DNA): TGTGCCACCAGCGAACGACCGGGACAGGGGAATTCACCCCTCCACTTT. The entire variable domain, with the rest obtained from reference TRBV15 and TRBJ1-6, is as follows: DAMVIQNPRYQVTQFGKPVTLSCSQTLNHNVMYWYQQKSSQAPKLLFHYYDKDFNNEADTPDNFQSRRPNTSFCFLDIRSPGLGDTAMYLCATSERPGQGNSPLHFGNGTRLTVT.

The gene calls are TRBV6-5 and TRBJ2-7; no definite D call. Germline CDR1 and CDR2: MNHEY and SVGAGI. V shed 6 bases and J shed 1 base, with 16 bases lying between them. This CDR3 is 15 amino acids long. The CDR3 is CASRDWLNPSYEQYF. The CDR3 DNA follows: TGTGCCAGCAGAGACTGGCTCAACCCATCCTACGAGCAGTACTTC.

This chain uses TRBV12-3 or TRBV12-4 with TRBJ1-2; D possibly corresponds to TRBD1 (5 bases). The CDR3 extends over 11 amino acids. V lost 7 bases to trimming and J lost 6 bases, with 9 bases between them. For the CDR3, the DNA is TGTGCCAGCAAAAGGGGTGATGGCTACACCTTC. This codes for CASKRGDGYTF.

V and J are TRBV19 and TRBJ2-7; the D is unclear. The CDR3 is 14 amino acids. The V and J ends lost 5 bases and 7 bases respectively, with 18 bases between them. The germline V gene has CDR1 LNHDA and CDR2 SQIVND (reference sequence). This CDR3 is CASSPSASRWEQYF. CDR3 in DNA: TGTGCCAGTAGTCCATCGGCTAGTCGCTGGGAGCAGTACTTC.

The chain employs TRBV7-6 and TRBJ1-6; the D gene is possibly TRBD1 (5 bases). CDR1 SGHVS and CDR2 FNYEAQ come from the germline V gene. This CDR3 has 17 residues. V was cut by 1 base and J by 5 bases, with 15 bases left in between. CDR3 nucleotide sequence: TGTGCCAGCAGCTTAGGCTCCTCTGGGGGGAATAATTCACCCCTCCACTTT. This sequence encodes CASSLGSSGGNNSPLHF. Looking up the rest from reference TRBV7-6 and TRBJ1-6 gives the full variable domain: GAGVSQSPRYKVTKRGQDVALRCDPISGHVSLYWYRQALGQGPEFLTYFNYEAQQDKSGLPNDRFSAERPEGSISTLTIQRTEQRDSAMYRCASSLGSSGGNNSPLHFGNGTRLTVT.

This chain connects TRBV7-2 to TRBJ2-3; 10 bases are shared with TRBD1. CDR1 is SGHTA and CDR2 is FQGNSA in the germline V gene. This CDR3 is 16 amino acids long. The trim removed 5 bases at V and 4 bases at J, leaving 9 bases unmatched. The CDR3 DNA sequence: TGTGCCAGCAGCCCCCGACAGGGGGCAGGGTCAGATACGCAGTATTTT. Encoded protein: CASSPRQGAGSDTQYF. Variable domain in full (rest from reference TRBV7-2 and TRBJ2-3): GAGVSQSPSNKVTEKGKDVELRCDPISGHTALYWYRQSLGQGLEFLIYFQGNSAPDKSGLPSDRFSAERTGGSVSTLTIQRTQQEDSAVYLCASSPRQGAGSDTQYFGPGTRLTVL.

The chain links TRBV11-2 to TRBJ2-5; 7 bases align to TRBD2. The V and J ends lost 2 bases and 2 bases, in that order; junction bases with no gene match: 5. The V gene's germline CDR1 is SGHAT and CDR2 FQNNGV. There are 15 residues in the CDR3. The CDR3 DNA reads as TGTGCCAGCAGCTTATCGGACGGGGGGCAAGAGACCCAGTACTTC. Translating it yields CASSLSDGGQETQYF.

In its sample, this clone was seen once. This chain uses TRBV7-6 with TRBJ1-3; TRBD1 might be the D (5 bases). V lost 5 bases and J 0 bases, leaving 14 bases between the germline ends. This CDR3 spans 16 amino acids. Germline loops: CDR1 SGHVS, CDR2 FNYEAQ. In DNA form, the CDR3 reads TGTGCCAGCAGCCCCAACGCGGGGGTCTCTGGAAACACCATATATTTT. It specifies CASSPNAGVSGNTIYF. Looking up the rest from reference TRBV7-6 and TRBJ1-3 gives the full variable domain: GAGVSQSPRYKVTKRGQDVALRCDPISGHVSLYWYRQALGQGPEFLTYFNYEAQQDKSGLPNDRFSAERPEGSISTLTIQRTEQRDSAMYRCASSPNAGVSGNTIYFGEGSWLTVV.

This chain joins TRBV20-1 and TRBJ1-5; 10 bases match TRBD1. The J segment lost 3 bases and the V segment lost 3 bases, leaving 5 bases of the junction unmatched. Per the germline V gene, CDR1 is DFQATT and CDR2 is SNEGSKA (reference sequence). The CDR3 totals 15 residues. The CDR3 coding sequence is TGCAGTGCTAGTTTGGGACAGGGGCTCAATCAGCCCCAGCATTTT. Amino acid sequence: CSASLGQGLNQPQHF.